These 10 T cell receptor beta chains were sequenced from one sample in a study of blood T cells in healthy people across ages. Primed by a sample-barcoded 5' primer and a J-beta primer mix, a second PCR proceeded for about 7 to 12 cycles. TCRdb passed the 5' RACE reads through MiXCR, listing each CDR3 protein once. The sample yields about a million distinct CDR3 sequences, about two fifths seen once. Sequences were obtained from blood. The receptors come from a man aged 18 to 29 in good health.

This clonotype turned up a few times. The chain is built from TRBV10-3 and TRBJ1-2; a weak D match, TRBD1 (6 bases). V lost 8 bases and J lost 6, with 13 bases in between. Germline loops: CDR1 ENHRY, CDR2 SYGVKD. This CDR3 contains 12 residues. CDR3 DNA: TGTGCCATCGGAACAGGGAGTAATGGCTACACCTTC. This encodes CAIGTGSNGYTF.

Comments on this clonotype: This may stem from a read error, because a much larger clone lies one nucleotide away. The J gene is TRBJ2-1, the V gene TRBV29-1, with TRBD2 as a possible D gene (7 bases). CDR1 SQVTM and CDR2 ANQGSEA come from the germline V gene. The CDR3 is 15 residues long. V was trimmed by 1 base and J by 3 bases, leaving 13 bases between them. CDR3 sequence reads: CSVEVAGAVYNEQFF. CDR3 DNA sequence: TGCAGCGTTGAAGTTGCGGGGGCAGTCTACAATGAGCAGTTCTTC.

In its sample, this clonotype was seen once. This chain joins TRBV6-5 and TRBJ1-2, with 8 bases identical to TRBD1. V shed 6 bases, J shed 8 bases, and the junction held 8 bases outside the gene matches. CDR3 length equals 13 residues. The germline CDR1 and CDR2 sequences are MNHEY and SVGAGI. CDR3 nucleotides: TGTGCCAGCAGCGCGACAGGGGCTCAAGGCTACACCTTC. As protein: CASSATGAQGYTF.

In its sample, this clonotype was seen a few times. The chain couples TRBV20-1 to TRBJ1-4, with D maybe TRBD1 (6 bases). Germline values: CDR1 DFQATT, CDR2 SNEGSKA (reference sequence). V was clipped by 0 bases and J by 5 bases, with 13 bases between them. The CDR3 contains 15 residues. CDR3 in amino acids: CSARDVRGPNEKLFF. The DNA of the CDR3 is TGCAGTGCTAGAGATGTCAGGGGCCCAAATGAAAAACTGTTTTTT.

J is TRBJ2-4 and V is TRBV27, with no clear D. Trimming removed 5 bases at V and 0 bases at J, with 11 bases between. Germline V gene lookup returns CDR1 MNHEY and CDR2 SMNVEV (reference sequence). The length of the CDR3 is 15 residues. The CDR3, as DNA: TGTGCCAGCAGTCCCCTTGTCGGAGCCAAAAACATTCAGTACTTC. Translated, it gives CASSPLVGAKNIQYF.

The chain has TRBV28 and TRBJ2-3, with a tentative D call TRBD1 (6 bases). This CDR3 comprises 12 residues. Looked up from germline, CDR1 is MDHEN and CDR2 is SYDVKM. The ends were cut back, 10 bases at V and 6 bases at J, with 14 bases in the middle. CDR3 bases: TGTGCCATCCTTCGAAGGGGGGATACGCAGTATTTT. It encodes CAILRRGDTQYF.

The gene calls are TRBV4-1 and TRBJ1-5, with 7 bases fitting TRBD1. The CDR3 spans 18 residues. V trimming: 0 bases; J trimming: 0 bases; junction bases outside the gene matches: 8. The germline gives CDR1 MGHRA, CDR2 YSYEKL. DNA for the CDR3: TGCGCCAGCAGCCAAGATTGGAGGGGGCCTTATAGCAATCAGCCCCAGCATTTT. Translating gives CASSQDWRGPYSNQPQHF.

This clonotype showed up just a few times. This chain connects TRBV6-6 to TRBJ1-5; D might be TRBD1 (5 bases). CDR3 length equals 17 residues. The V end lost 0 bases, the J end lost 4 bases, and 16 bases lay between the germline ends. Germline V gene sequence: CDR1 MNHNY, CDR2 SVGAGI (reference sequence). The CDR3 nucleotides read TGTGCCAGCAGTTACTCGGTTCCCGAGGGGCCGAATCAGCCCCAGCATTTT. Translating it yields CASSYSVPEGPNQPQHF.

This clonotype has ten or more counts. The chain carries TRBV29-1 and TRBJ1-5; D is ambiguous. Looked up from germline, CDR1 is SQVTM and CDR2 is ANQGSEA. The V gene lost 4 bases and the J gene lost 4 bases, with 11 bases spanning the gap. The CDR3 runs 13 residues. This CDR3 is CSVAQSPNQPQHF. The CDR3, as DNA: TGCAGCGTTGCTCAGTCTCCTAATCAGCCCCAGCATTTT.

The sample holds a few counts of this clonotype. The J gene is TRBJ1-2, the V gene TRBV28, with 12 positions matching TRBD1. Trimming removed 4 bases from V and 6 bases from J; junction bases left unmatched: 6. The CDR3 length is 15 residues. Germline V CDR1 and CDR2: MDHEN, SYDVKM. The CDR3 nucleotides are TGTGCCAGCAGTTCCCAGGGACAGGGGGCCGATGGCTACACCTTC. Translating it yields CASSSQGQGADGYTF.